Following are 18 T cell receptor beta chains from one sample sequenced in a study of blood T cells in healthy people across ages. Next came a second PCR, run for 7 to 11 cycles, which used a sample-barcoded 5' primer along with a J-beta primer mix. Via MiXCR, TCRdb re-called the 5' RACE reads, giving one row per CDR3 protein. The top ten clones hold just under 9% of a sample with 540,000 or so distinct CDR3 sequences, around 24% of them seen once. The sample was also reused in another study, on T cells of mothers and their children.

Sequencing was performed on blood. The source is a boy aged 5-17 years in good health.

This clonotype was seen only a few times. V gene TRBV9 combines with J gene TRBJ2-7; D ambiguous. V was shortened by 0 bases and J by 0 bases, with 10 bases between the two germline ends. CDR1 and CDR2 (germline): SGDLS, YYNGEE. The CDR3 has 15 residues. CDR3 DNA: TGTGCCAGCAGCGTAGATTTCGGAAGCTCCTACGAGCAGTACTTC. Residues: CASSVDFGSSYEQYF.

A single count supports this clonotype. An end of the junction differs from the germline gene, which may be a read error. The rearrangement uses TRBV12-3 or TRBV12-4 and TRBJ2-6, with D possibly TRBD1 on 6 matching bases. CDR3 length equals 15 residues. CDR3 loop: CASSSRGTGANVLAF. The CDR3 DNA sequence: TGTGCCAGCAGTTCCAGGGGTACCGGGGCCAACGTCCTGGCTTTC.

The chain carries TRBV12-3 or TRBV12-4 and TRBJ2-7; D remains unclear. This CDR3 has 15 residues. Trimming removed 5 bases at V and 6 bases at J, with 20 bases between. The CDR3 DNA follows: TGTGCCAGCAGTCCGAATTCTATTGGGTATCGCGAGCAGTACTTC. This gives the protein CASSPNSIGYREQYF.

The V and J genes are TRBV7-9 and TRBJ1-1, with a tentative D call TRBD1 (6 bases). CDR1 is SEHNR and CDR2 is FQNEAQ in the germline V gene (reference sequence). The CDR3 has 15 amino acids. V was pared by 5 bases and J by 1 base, with 14 bases between. In nucleotides, the CDR3 is TGTGCCAGCAGCACGACAGGTTTGGGGAACACTGAAGCTTTCTTT. It is translated as CASSTTGLGNTEAFF.

There are a few counts of this clonotype. The V gene is TRBV12-5, the J gene TRBJ2-7; TRBD1 agrees at 8 bases. V shed 6 bases and J 5 bases; nucleotides not matched to a gene: 3. The CDR3 runs 12 residues. Per the germline V gene, CDR1 is LGHNT and CDR2 is FRNRAP. For the CDR3, the DNA is TGTGCTAGTGGACCGGACAGGGACGAGCAGTACTTC. As protein: CASGPDRDEQYF.

The gene calls are TRBV11-3 and TRBJ2-1, with unresolved D. This CDR3 region has 13 residues. V was clipped by 1 base and J by 10 bases, with 11 bases between them. The V gene's germline CDR1 is SGHNT and CDR2 YENEEA. CDR3 sequence: CASSLVLQAEQFF. The CDR3 DNA follows: TGTGCCAGCAGCTTAGTTCTCCAAGCCGAGCAGTTCTTC.

The chain combines TRBV9 with TRBJ1-1; no definite D call. The germline V and J ends were trimmed by 4 bases and 0 bases, with 13 bases remaining between them. Germline CDR1 is SGDLS and CDR2 is YYNGEE. The CDR3 runs to 15 residues. The CDR3 coding sequence is TGTGCCAGCAGCCCGCCCTCTACAATGAACACTGAAGCTTTCTTT. Translating it yields CASSPPSTMNTEAFF. The entire variable domain, with the rest obtained from reference TRBV9 and TRBJ1-1, is as follows: DSGVTQTPKHLITATGQRVTLRCSPRSGDLSVYWYQQSLDQGLQFLIQYYNGEERAKGNILERFSAQQFPDLHSELNLSSLELGDSALYFCASSPPSTMNTEAFFGQGTRLTVV.

V usage is TRBV20-1 and J usage is TRBJ2-1, with 9 positions matching TRBD2. The J call could be wrong; TRBJ2-7 is a better fit for the DNA end. This CDR3 spans 15 amino acids. CDR1 is DFQATT, CDR2 SNEGSKA, per germline (reference sequence). For the CDR3, the DNA is TGCAGTGCTAGAGACTCGACTAGCGGTTTGGACGAGCAGTACTTC. Its protein product is CSARDSTSGLDEQYF.

The chain uses TRBV12-3 or TRBV12-4 and TRBJ2-5, with 7 bases fitting TRBD1. With 10 bases clipped from V and 1 base from J, the junction kept 12 bases outside the gene matches. The CDR3 runs 15 residues. The CDR3, as DNA: TGTGCCACCCAAATTACGACAGGGTTCCAAGAGACCCAGTACTTC. As protein: CATQITTGFQETQYF.

The chain carries TRBV24-1 and TRBJ2-3; D gene ambiguous. There are 11 residues in the CDR3. Germline V gene sequence: CDR1 KGHDR, CDR2 SFDVKD. The ends were cut back, 7 bases at V and 3 bases at J, with 4 bases in the middle. DNA for the CDR3: TGTGCCACCAGGGGGACAGATACGCAGTATTTT. Translation gives CATRGTDTQYF.

In its sample, this clonotype was seen a few times. The chain couples TRBV5-1 to TRBJ2-5; the match to TRBD2 covers 7 bases. The closer fit of TRBJ2-1 to the DNA end suggests the J call may be wrong. This CDR3 is built from 14 residues. CDR1 is SGHRS and CDR2 is YFSETQ in the germline V gene. The CDR3 nucleotides read TGCGCCAGCAGCCCCGGGACTAACTACAATGAGCAGTTCTTC. Its protein product is CASSPGTNYNEQFF.

The chain joins TRBV2 to TRBJ1-2, with D unresolved. This CDR3 contains 12 residues. V was trimmed by 6 bases and J by 5 bases, leaving 10 bases between them. Germline assignment: CDR1 SNHLY and CDR2 FYNNEI. The CDR3 sequence is CASRSRGYGYTF. DNA of the CDR3: TGTGCCAGCAGGTCCCGGGGATATGGCTACACCTTC.

This sequence joins TRBV20-1 and TRBJ2-1; D is undetermined. V was trimmed by 4 bases and J by 0 bases, leaving 10 bases between them. The length of the CDR3 is 14 residues. Looked up from germline, CDR1 is DFQATT and CDR2 is SNEGSKA (reference sequence). The CDR3 is CSAKGYISYNEQFF. The DNA for the CDR3 is TGCAGTGCTAAAGGGTACATCTCCTACAATGAGCAGTTCTTC.

The chain uses TRBV7-2 and TRBJ2-1, with a possible D match to TRBD2 (5 bases). Looked up from germline, CDR1 is SGHTA and CDR2 is FQGNSA. V was shortened by 0 bases and J by 5 bases, with 8 bases between the two germline ends. This CDR3 contains 14 residues. The CDR3 reads CASSLAQRNNEQFF. The CDR3 region has the DNA TGTGCCAGCAGCTTAGCCCAGCGGAACAATGAGCAGTTCTTC.

This clonotype has just a few counts. An end of the junction differs from the germline gene, which may be a read error. CDR3 in DNA: TGTGCCAGCGGGCAACAAGAGATCCAGTACTTC. This sequence encodes CASGQQEIQYF. V gene TRBV2 combines with J gene TRBJ2-1, with D hard to call. The J call may be incorrect, as the DNA end agrees better with TRBJ2-5. Germline V gene sequence: CDR1 SNHLY, CDR2 FYNNEI. The CDR3 covers 11 residues.

The chain couples TRBV10-1 to TRBJ2-5, with TRBD1 identical over 7 bases. The length of the CDR3 is 15 residues. V trimming: 3 bases; J trimming: 1 base; junction bases outside the gene matches: 5. Germline CDR1 and CDR2: WNHNN and SYGVQD (reference sequence). The CDR3 DNA sequence: TGCGCCAGCAGTGATACAGGGGACACCCAAGAGACCCAGTACTTC. This sequence encodes CASSDTGDTQETQYF.

The V call is TRBV5-1, the J call TRBJ2-3; D not certain. Germline lookup yields CDR1 SGHRS and CDR2 YFSETQ. V lost 1 base and J lost 1, with 19 bases in between. The CDR3 contains 18 residues. CDR3 region: CASSLPYNTRGGTDTQYF. In nucleotides, the CDR3 is TGCGCCAGCAGCTTGCCATACAATACCAGAGGAGGCACAGATACGCAGTATTTT. Full variable domain (missing parts from reference TRBV5-1 and TRBJ2-3): KAGVTQTPRYLIKTRGQQVTLSCSPISGHRSVSWYQQTPGQGLQFLFEYFSETQRNKGNFPGRFSGRQFSNSRSEMNVSTLELGDSALYLCASSLPYNTRGGTDTQYFGPGTRLTVL.

This clonotype was picked up a small number of times. The chain links TRBV27 to TRBJ1-5; 8 positions agree with TRBD1. Trimming removed 1 base from V and 7 bases from J; junction bases left unmatched: 3. The germline gives CDR1 MNHEY, CDR2 SMNVEV (reference sequence). This CDR3 is built from 14 residues. CDR3 amino acids: CASSLLTGGQPQHF. CDR3 nucleotides: TGTGCCAGCAGTTTATTAACAGGGGGACAGCCCCAGCATTTT.